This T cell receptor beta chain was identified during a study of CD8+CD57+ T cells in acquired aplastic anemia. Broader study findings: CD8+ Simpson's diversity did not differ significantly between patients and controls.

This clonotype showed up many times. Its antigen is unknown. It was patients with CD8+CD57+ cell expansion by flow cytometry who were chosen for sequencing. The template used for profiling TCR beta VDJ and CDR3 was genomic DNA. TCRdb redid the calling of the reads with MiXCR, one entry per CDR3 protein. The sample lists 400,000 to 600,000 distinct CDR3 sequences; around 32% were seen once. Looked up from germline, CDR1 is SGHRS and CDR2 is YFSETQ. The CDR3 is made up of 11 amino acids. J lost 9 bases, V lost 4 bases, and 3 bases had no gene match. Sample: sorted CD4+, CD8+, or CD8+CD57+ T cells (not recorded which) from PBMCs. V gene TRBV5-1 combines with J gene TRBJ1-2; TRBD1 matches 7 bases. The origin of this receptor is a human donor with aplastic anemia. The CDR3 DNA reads TGCGCCAGCAGCGGGGGACAGCGCTACACCTTC. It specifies CASSGGQRYTF.